What follows is one T cell receptor (beta chain) and its context. What it recognizes is unknown. Different DNA sequences within this sample yield the same CDR3. Negatively enriched CD4+ T cells were divided by CD45RA into naive and memory. In the original analysis: ImmunoSEQ output held junction-only sequences without quality scores, so filtering differed. Profiled with immunoSEQ multiplex PCR; TCRdb holds only in-frame clones, not every one. V and J calls and clone size are copied from that table; D and trimming were computed from the DNA. In the table there are 1.4 million to 1.5 million clones, around 97% of which are singletons. The record originates from a study of shared clonotypes between healthy human individuals. Study-level results: The represented genetic and exposure-history diversity was limited by the small number of donors. Clonotype sharing among donors was expected to depend on sequencing depth.

There are 11 residues in the CDR3. V was cut by 5 bases and J by 4 bases, with 3 bases left in between. CDR1 and CDR2 (germline): MNHNS, SASEGT. This sequence was found in a man between 25 and 39 years old in good health. Source material: naive CD4+ T cells sorted from blood. The subset denotes: CD45RA+ positively selected. V and J are TRBV6-1 and TRBJ1-5; D uncertain. The DNA for the CDR3 is TGTGCCAGCAGTTTTAATCAGCCCCAGCATTTT. Protein sequence: CASSFNQPQHF.